This is a list of T cell receptor beta chains from one sample in a study of blood T cell repertoires in COVID-19. This table comes from immunoSEQ multiplex PCR, and its TCRdb copy is limited to in-frame clones, with some not included. Of about 69,000 clones listed, roughly 86% are singletons. Source material: peripheral blood. These TCRs come from a man aged 35-49 years with COVID-19, enrolled during active disease. Each CDR3 is given with its conserved first and last residue. The D gene is left open where the match is weak. Rows give clone size only sometimes, using once, few, many, or a class for an expanded clone.

NA,16,TRBJ2-2,TRBV19,NA,TGTGCCAGTAGTATCCCGGGGGGCCATAACACCGGGGAGCTGTTTTTT,CASSIPGGHNTGELFF
NA,13,TRBJ1-6,TRBV12-3/TRBV12-4,TRBD1,TGTGCCAGCAGTATGGGACAGCACTTGGCGCTCCACTTT,CASSMGQHLALHF
NA,14,TRBJ2-5,TRBV6-5,NA,TGTGCCAGCGCCTCGCCGGGGTCCAAAGAGACCCAGTACTTC,CASASPGSKETQYF
NA,15,TRBJ2-7,TRBV2,TRBD2,TGTGCCAGCAGTTTTAGACTAGCGGGAAACTACGAGCAGTACTTC,CASSFRLAGNYEQYF
NA,15,TRBJ2-7,TRBV19,TRBD1,TGTGCCAGTAGTTTCCGGGACAGGGGGCTAAGTGAGCAGTACTTC,CASSFRDRGLSEQYF
NA,16,TRBJ1-5,TRBV30,NA,TGTGCCTGGAGTGGGGCAGGGCGGTTGTACAATCAGCCCCAGCATTTT,CAWSGAGRLYNQPQHF
NA,17,TRBJ2-5,TRBV4-1,TRBD2,TGCGCCAGCAGCCAAGGGGATAGCGGGGGTCCTCGGGAGACCCAGTACTTC,CASSQGDSGGPRETQYF
NA,14,TRBJ2-7,TRBV18,NA,TGTGCCAGCTCACCACGGAGAGAAATTGGCGAGCAGTACTTC,CASSPRREIGEQYF
few,14,TRBJ1-3,TRBV6-5,TRBD1,TGTGCCAGCAGTACGACAGGGGGAGGAAACACCATATATTTT,CASSTTGGGNTIYF
NA,14,TRBJ1-3,TRBV19,NA,TGTGCCACTAAAGACAGGAGCTCTGGAAACACCATATATTTT,CATKDRSSGNTIYF
once,13,TRBJ2-2,TRBV27,NA,TGTGCCAGCAGTTTTCCGTACACCGGGGAGCTGTTTTTT,CASSFPYTGELFF
NA,14,TRBJ2-5,TRBV28,TRBD1,TGTGCCAGCAGTCCGGGACAGGGAAAGGAGACCCAGTACTTC,CASSPGQGKETQYF
NA,11,TRBJ2-5,TRBV2,NA,TGTGCCAGCGACAGGCAAGAGACCCAGTACTTC,CASDRQETQYF
NA,13,TRBJ1-5,TRBV10-3,TRBD1,TGTGCCATCAACCAGGGGGCAAATCAGCCCCAGCATTTT,CAINQGANQPQHF
NA,16,TRBJ1-5,TRBV4-2,TRBD1,TGTGCCAGCAGCCAGATTGACAGGGGTAGCAATCAGCCCCAGCATTTT,CASSQIDRGSNQPQHF
NA,15,TRBJ2-5,TRBV5-1,TRBD2,TGCGCCAGCAGCTGGGGACTAGCGGGGTTGGAGACCCAGTACTTC,CASSWGLAGLETQYF
few,16,TRBJ1-3,TRBV5-1,NA,TGCGCCAGCAGCTTGGCAGGCGAGGGCTTTAGTAACACCATATATTTT,CASSLAGEGFSNTIYF
NA,12,TRBJ1-5,TRBV28,NA,TGTGCCACTACGTCTAGCAATCAGCCCCAGCATTTT,CATTSSNQPQHF
NA,13,TRBJ2-7,TRBV3-1/TRBV3-2,NA,TGTGCCAGCAGCCAAGGTCAAGTCCCGGGGCAGTACTTC,CASSQGQVPGQYF
NA,18,TRBJ2-1,TRBV28,TRBD1,TGTGCCAGCACTCTTCCAAGGGGGGCGGGACAGGGGGCGCAGGAGCAGTTCTTC,CASTLPRGAGQGAQEQFF
NA,14,TRBJ1-1,TRBV9,NA,TGTGCCAGCAGCGAACAGGGAGTGAACACTGAAGCTTTCTTT,CASSEQGVNTEAFF
NA,17,TRBJ2-2,TRBV28,NA,TGTGCCAGCAGTCCCTACGAGCCCTTCGCGAACACCGGGGAGCTGTTTTTT,CASSPYEPFANTGELFF
NA,14,TRBJ1-6,TRBV19,TRBD1,TGTGCCAGTTCCTTGACAGGGGGTAATTCACCCCTCCACTTT,CASSLTGGNSPLHF
once,14,TRBJ1-1,TRBV7-9,NA,TGTGCCAGCAGCCCCCGGAGTGGAAACACTGAAGCTTTCTTT,CASSPRSGNTEAFF
NA,15,TRBJ2-2,TRBV9,NA,TGTGCCAGCAGCGTAGTTGGCGGAATCACCGGGGAGCTGTTTTTT,CASSVVGGITGELFF
NA,15,TRBJ2-1,TRBV6-6,TRBD2,TGTGCCAGCAGTCCTAGCGGGGTGTCCTACAATGAGCAGTTCTTC,CASSPSGVSYNEQFF
few,13,TRBJ1-1,TRBV7-9,NA,TGTGCCAGCAGCCAGGAAATGAACACTGAAGCTTTCTTT,CASSQEMNTEAFF
NA,15,TRBJ1-1,TRBV28,NA,TGTGCCAGCAGTTTGCGGGGGGAGATCGGGACTGAAGCTTTCTTT,CASSLRGEIGTEAFF
once,14,TRBJ2-2,TRBV5-1,NA,TGCGCCAGCAGCTCCAGCATCGGGATCGGGGAGCTGTTTTTT,CASSSSIGIGELFF
NA,16,TRBJ2-3,TRBV11-2,TRBD2,TGTGCCAGCAGCCGTGGGATAGCGGGGGGGTCAGATACGCAGTATTTT,CASSRGIAGGSDTQYF
NA,13,TRBJ1-1,TRBV7-9,NA,TGTGCCAGCAGCTCGCTTGGGAGGGAACGAGCTTTCTTT,CASSSLGRERAFF
NA,13,TRBJ2-1,TRBV12-5,NA,TGTGCTAGTGGTTCCTCAGGGCACAATGAGCAGTTCTTC,CASGSSGHNEQFF
few,15,TRBJ2-3,TRBV5-1,NA,TGCGCCAGCAGCTTGGGCCAGGTCTCCGGAGATACGCAGTATTTT,CASSLGQVSGDTQYF
NA,15,TRBJ2-3,TRBV29-1,TRBD2,TGCAGCGTTGACAGGCTAGCGGGCGGGACAGATACGCAGTATTTT,CSVDRLAGGTDTQYF
few,11,TRBJ1-2,TRBV7-9,NA,TGTGCCAGCACCGAAACAGGTGGCTACACCTTC,CASTETGGYTF
few,15,TRBJ2-7,TRBV5-1,NA,TGCGCCAGCAGCCGGGAGGACAGGGCCGTGGCCGAGCAGTACTTC,CASSREDRAVAEQYF
NA,13,TRBJ1-1,TRBV6-1,NA,TGTGCCAGCAGTGAAGAGGGGCCCACTGAAGCTTTCTTT,CASSEEGPTEAFF
NA,15,TRBJ1-5,TRBV15,NA,TGTGCCACCAGCAGAGATCACAGGGATGACCAGCCCCAGCATTTT,CATSRDHRDDQPQHF
NA,14,TRBJ2-1,TRBV19,NA,TGTGCCAGTAGTACTAGCGGACAGTACAATGAGCAGTTCTTC,CASSTSGQYNEQFF
NA,15,TRBJ1-2,TRBV27,TRBD1,TGTGCCAGCAGTTTCATAGGACAGGGCGGGGATGGCTACACCTTC,CASSFIGQGGDGYTF
NA,15,TRBJ2-3,TRBV7-6,TRBD2,TGTGCCAGCAGCCCTGGACTAGGAGAGGCAGATACGCAGTATTTT,CASSPGLGEADTQYF
NA,12,TRBJ2-3,TRBV10-3,TRBD2,TGTGCCGCCGGGGGGGCGGAAGATACGCAGTATTTT,CAAGGAEDTQYF
NA,16,TRBJ1-1,TRBV7-8,TRBD1,TGTGCCAGCAGCTTGGACAGGGTGCCACGGGGTACTGAAGCTTTCTTT,CASSLDRVPRGTEAFF
once,12,TRBJ2-1,TRBV5-1,NA,TGCGCCAGCAGCCCCATGACGCGGGAGCAGTTCTTC,CASSPMTREQFF
NA,16,TRBJ2-2,TRBV5-1,NA,TGCGCCAGCAGCCCCCGGGGTAGCGGAAACACCGGGGAGCTGTTTTTT,CASSPRGSGNTGELFF
NA,13,TRBJ1-2,TRBV6-5,TRBD1,TGTGCCAGCAGGGACAGGGCGGGATATGGCTACACCTTC,CASRDRAGYGYTF
NA,15,TRBJ2-1,TRBV30,TRBD2,TGTGCCTGGAGCAGCGGGGGGAAATGGAGCGATGAGCAGTTCTTC,CAWSSGGKWSDEQFF
NA,13,TRBJ2-7,TRBV6-1,NA,TGTGCCAGCAGTGAGGACAGTTACTACGAGCAGTACTTC,CASSEDSYYEQYF
once,14,TRBJ1-1,TRBV6-5,NA,TGTGCCAGCAGTCCGGAAATTCAGGACACTGAAGCTTTCTTT,CASSPEIQDTEAFF
NA,14,TRBJ1-5,TRBV5-1,TRBD1,TGCGCCAGCAGCTTGGGGACAGGGAATCAGCCCCAGCATTTT,CASSLGTGNQPQHF
NA,14,TRBJ1-4,TRBV28,NA,TGTGCCAGCAGTTTGGGGGGTAGAGGCGAAAAACTGTTTTTT,CASSLGGRGEKLFF
few,12,TRBJ2-1,TRBV28,NA,TGTGCCAGCAGGTCCCTTTACAATGAGCAGTTCTTC,CASRSLYNEQFF
NA,16,TRBJ2-3,TRBV7-9,NA,TGTGCCAGCAGCTCCGGGGACTTCACTAGCACAGATACGCAGTATTTT,CASSSGDFTSTDTQYF
NA,14,TRBJ2-7,TRBV6-5,NA,TGTGCCAGCAGCAGGGGGGCGAGCTCCTACGAGCAGTACTTC,CASSRGASSYEQYF
NA,15,TRBJ1-6,TRBV7-6,TRBD1,TGTGCCAGCAGCTTGAGACAGGGGGCGAGTTCACCCCTCCACTTT,CASSLRQGASSPLHF
NA,15,TRBJ1-2,TRBV5-1,TRBD1,TGCGCCAGCAGCTTGGGGGGACAGACTAACTATGGCTACACCTTC,CASSLGGQTNYGYTF
NA,13,TRBJ2-2,TRBV6-6,NA,TGTGCCAGCAGCCACAGGGTTTACGGGGAGCTGTTTTTT,CASSHRVYGELFF
NA,13,TRBJ2-5,TRBV21-1,NA,TGTGCCAGCAGCCGGGGGGCTAAAGAGACCCAGTACTTC,CASSRGAKETQYF
NA,13,TRBJ1-2,TRBV7-9,TRBD1,TGTGCCAGCAGCTTGGGACAGGCAGATGGCTACACCTTC,CASSLGQADGYTF
NA,14,TRBJ2-7,TRBV3-1/TRBV3-2,NA,TGTGCCAGCAGCCAAAGCGACAAGGGGTACGAGCAGTACTTC,CASSQSDKGYEQYF